Presented here are 7 T cell receptor beta chains from one specimen sequenced in a study of blood T cells in healthy people across ages. A second PCR of roughly 6 to 12 cycles used a sample-barcoded 5' primer and a J-beta primer mix. TCRdb redid the calling of the 5' RACE reads with MiXCR, one entry per CDR3 protein. The profile shows about 680,000 distinct CDR3 sequences, more than 40% of them singletons. Sequences were obtained from blood. Source of these receptors: an older woman in good health.

This rearrangement joins TRBV21-1 to TRBJ2-3; the table calls TRBD1, which could not be checked here. TRBV21-1 is a recognized pseudogene. The CDR3 sequence is 15 residues long. CDR3 sequence (DNA): TGTGCCAGCAGCAAAGTGGGGGACAAGTTAGGTACGCAGTATTTT. This sequence encodes CASSKVGDKLGTQYF.

CDR3 residues: CASRLQGQATEAFF. The DNA for the CDR3 is TGTGCCAGCAGACTCCAGGGACAGGCCACTGAAGCTTTCTTT. The V gene is TRBV2, the J gene TRBJ1-1, with TRBD1 identical over 8 bases. The V and J ends lost 6 bases and 4 bases, in that order; junction bases with no gene match: 7. The CDR3 spans 14 residues. Per germline, CDR1 SNHLY and CDR2 FYNNEI.

The rearrangement uses TRBV6-5 and TRBJ1-2; D not certain. The CDR3 totals 16 residues. Deletions cut 0 bases from V and 4 bases from J, with 15 bases between. Germline assignment: CDR1 MNHEY and CDR2 SVGAGI. CDR3: CASSYSTFTAGYGYTF. In DNA form, the CDR3 reads TGTGCCAGCAGTTACTCGACGTTTACAGCGGGCTATGGCTACACCTTC.

In this sample, this clonotype turned up a few times. This CDR3 reads CSASRTGSTNEKLFF. CDR3 coding DNA: TGCAGTGCTAGCCGGACAGGGTCAACTAATGAAAAACTGTTTTTT. V and J are TRBV20-1 and TRBJ1-4; 8 nucleotides line up with TRBD1. Germline CDR1 DFQATT, CDR2 SNEGSKA (reference sequence). The V and J ends lost 3 bases and 0 bases, in that order; junction bases with no gene match: 3. The CDR3 extends over 15 amino acids.

The chain recombines TRBV12-3 or TRBV12-4 with TRBJ2-3; TRBD2 might be the D (5 bases). This CDR3 is built from 14 residues. V lost 5 bases to trimming and J lost 1 base, with 10 bases between them. The CDR3: CASSVGDGTDTQYF. In DNA form, the CDR3 reads TGTGCCAGCAGTGTGGGAGACGGCACAGATACGCAGTATTTT.

This clonotype was observed a few times. The rearrangement joins TRBV10-3 to TRBJ1-4; tentative D call: TRBD1 (6 bases). Trimming cost V 8 bases and J 4 bases, with 11 bases left between them. Germline V gene sequence: CDR1 ENHRY, CDR2 SYGVKD. CDR3 length: 13 residues. The CDR3 region is CAIQGSNNEKLFF. In nucleotides, the CDR3 is TGTGCCATCCAGGGGTCCAATAATGAAAAACTGTTTTTT.

This chain links TRBV7-2 with TRBJ2-1; D may be TRBD1 (5 bases). V lost 0 bases to trimming and J lost 6 bases, with 6 bases between them. Germline CDR1 is SGHTA and CDR2 is FQGNSA. The CDR3 has 13 amino acids. CDR3 loop: CASSLAGVNEQFF. CDR3 DNA sequence: TGTGCCAGCAGCTTAGCAGGGGTCAATGAGCAGTTCTTC. The variable domain in full, with the rest retrieved from reference TRBV7-2 and TRBJ2-1, is GAGVSQSPSNKVTEKGKDVELRCDPISGHTALYWYRQSLGQGLEFLIYFQGNSAPDKSGLPSDRFSAERTGGSVSTLTIQRTQQEDSAVYLCASSLAGVNEQFFGPGTRLTVL.